The source of this T cell receptor (beta chain) is a study of blood T cell repertoires in COVID-19. Overall study: Material from acute and convalescent COVID-19 was sourced from the United States, Italy and Spain.

Trimming cost V 0 bases and J 7 bases; bases outside gene matches: 5. There are 16 residues in the CDR3. In germline, CDR1 is LNHNV, CDR2 YYDKDF (reference sequence). Produced via immunoSEQ multiplex PCR; TCRdb's table is partial and in-frame only. The sample consists of some 270,000 clones, 75% to 90% of them appearing once. V usage is TRBV15 and J usage is TRBJ2-2; 10 bases map to TRBD2. The sample consisted of peripheral blood. This clonotype was obtained from a woman aged 40-49 years who had recovered from COVID-19. The CDR3 nucleotides are TGTGCCACCAGCAGAGAACCTAGCGGGAGTGGCGGGGAGCTGTTTTTT. As protein: CATSREPSGSGGELFF. Drawing the rest from reference TRBV15 and TRBJ2-2, the complete variable domain is DAMVIQNPRYQVTQFGKPVTLSCSQTLNHNVMYWYQQKSSQAPKLLFHYYDKDFNNEADTPDNFQSRRPNTSFCFLDIRSPGLGDTAMYLCATSREPSGSGGELFFGEGSRLTVL.